Listed below are T cell receptor beta chains from one sample, sequenced in a study of blood T cells in healthy people across ages. MiXCR, applied by TCRdb to the 5' RACE reads, yields one record per CDR3 protein. Among 800,000 to 950,000 distinct CDR3 sequences, 45% to 50% were seen once, and the ten largest hold over 10%. The sample taken for sequencing was blood. The source is a man aged 25-45 years in good health. The CDR3 runs from the conserved cysteine through the conserved F or W. The D gene is left open where the match is weak. A clone size is listed for some rows: how often the clone was seen (once, few, many), or a class if it is expanded.

D | J | V | size | DNA | CDR3
TRBD1 | TRBJ1-5 | TRBV7-9 | once | TGTGCCAGCAGCACCGACAGGGAGGTCAGTCAGCCCCAGCATTTT | CASSTDREVSQPQHF
TRBD2 | TRBJ2-7 | TRBV7-9 | . | TGTGCCAGCAGCTTAGTTGGGCTAGCGGGGGGCGACGAGCAGTACTTC | CASSLVGLAGGDEQYF
. | TRBJ1-5 | TRBV6-1 | few | TGTGCCAGCAGTGAAGCGATAAGGGTTAGCAATCAGCCCCAGCATTTT | CASSEAIRVSNQPQHF
. | TRBJ2-3 | TRBV2 | . | TGTGCCAGCAGCGTTGTTACAGATACGCAGTATTTT | CASSVVTDTQYF
. | TRBJ1-6 | TRBV6-1 | . | TGTGCCAGCAGTGAAGCGCACGTTCGCGGTTCACCCCTCCACTTT | CASSEAHVRGSPLHF
TRBD2 | TRBJ2-7 | TRBV7-6 | many | TGTGCCAGCAGCCCGATAATCGGGGGGTACGAGCAGTACTTC | CASSPIIGGYEQYF
. | TRBJ2-7 | TRBV5-1 | . | TGCGCCAGCCGCGGAGTTGTGGGGTCCTACGAGCAGTACTTC | CASRGVVGSYEQYF
. | TRBJ2-2 | TRBV28 | few | TGTGCCAGCAGTTTAGAGGGAGAGAACACCGGGGAGCTGTTTTTT | CASSLEGENTGELFF
. | TRBJ2-1 | TRBV24-1 | . | TGTGCCACCACGGGGGAGTCTGCAAATGAGCAGTTCTTC | CATTGESANEQFF
. | TRBJ2-1 | TRBV4-3 | . | TGCGCCAGCAGCCAAGAGGCGGGCCTTTACAATGAGCAGTTCTTC | CASSQEAGLYNEQFF
. | TRBJ2-7 | TRBV25-1 | . | TGTGCCAGCAGCAACGCGGGGTTGTACGAGCAGTACTTC | CASSNAGLYEQYF
TRBD1 | TRBJ2-7 | TRBV20-1 | few | TGCAGTGCTAGGGCGGACAGGGGAGATAACTACGAGCAGTACTTC | CSARADRGDNYEQYF
. | TRBJ2-7 | TRBV20-1 | . | TGCAGTGCCCCCCGCGAACTTTCCTACGAGCAGTACTTC | CSAPRELSYEQYF
. | TRBJ1-5 | TRBV12-3/TRBV12-4 | . | TGTGTCAGCAGTGTTACGTCCGGCAATCAGCCCCAGCATTTT | CVSSVTSGNQPQHF
. | TRBJ1-1 | TRBV12-3/TRBV12-4 | . | TGTGCCAGCAGTTTAGCCCGGGGTACCGGCACTGAAGCTTTCTTT | CASSLARGTGTEAFF
. | TRBJ2-3 | TRBV9 | . | TGTGCCAGCGGCGTAGGTGGGGGAGGCACAGATACGCAGTATTTT | CASGVGGGGTDTQYF
. | TRBJ2-7 | TRBV29-1 | few | TGCAGCGTTGAAGATGGTGGGTACGAGCAGTACTTC | CSVEDGGYEQYF
. | TRBJ2-1 | TRBV4-2 | . | TGTGCCAGCAGCCAAGACCGGGCAGCTTACAATGAGCAGTTCTTC | CASSQDRAAYNEQFF
. | TRBJ1-2 | TRBV20-1 | . | TGCAGTGCTGTCCCGTTTGGGGGCTTTGAGAGGGGCTACACCTTC | CSAVPFGGFERGYTF
. | TRBJ2-5 | TRBV29-1 | . | TGCAGCGTTGACGGGGCGCAAGAGACCCAGTACTTC | CSVDGAQETQYF
. | TRBJ2-1 | TRBV9 | . | TGTGCCAGCAGCGGAGCACAGTACAATGAGCAGTTCTTC | CASSGAQYNEQFF
TRBD1 | TRBJ1-2 | TRBV7-2 | . | TGTGCCAGCAGCTTGGACCCTACAGGGGGAGGTAGCGGCTACACCTTC | CASSLDPTGGGSGYTF
TRBD2 | TRBJ2-3 | TRBV4-1 | . | TGCGCCAGCAGCCAGTTAGCGGGGGGGCGGACAGATACGCAGTATTTT | CASSQLAGGRTDTQYF
. | TRBJ2-7 | TRBV11-1 | few | TGTGCCAGCAGCTCTTTGGAGGGGATTGGCGAGCAGTACTTC | CASSSLEGIGEQYF
. | TRBJ2-6 | TRBV5-1 | . | TGCGCCAGCAGCTTGGAGTGGGGGTCCTCTGGGGCCAACGTCCTGACTTTC | CASSLEWGSSGANVLTF
TRBD1 | TRBJ1-6 | TRBV7-3 | . | TGTGCCAGCAGCTTCCGGCCCGGGACAGGGAACTCACCCCTCCACTTT | CASSFRPGTGNSPLHF
. | TRBJ1-5 | TRBV5-1 | . | TGCGCCAGCAATGGGACCGGGACTCTTAATCAGCCCCAGCATTTT | CASNGTGTLNQPQHF
TRBD1 | TRBJ2-7 | TRBV4-1 | many | TGCGCCAGCAGCCATGGGACAGGTTCATCCTACGAGCAGTACTTC | CASSHGTGSSYEQYF
. | TRBJ2-5 | TRBV5-1 | many | TGCGCCAGCAGCTTCGGGGGTGTCCAAGAGACCCAGTACTTC | CASSFGGVQETQYF
. | TRBJ2-1 | TRBV4-3 | . | TGCGCCAGCAGCCAAGCCCGGGACACCACCAATGAGCAGTTCTTC | CASSQARDTTNEQFF
. | TRBJ2-7 | TRBV9 | . | TGTGCCAGCAGCGTAGATGGGACGACAGGTTACGAGCAGTACTTC | CASSVDGTTGYEQYF
TRBD1 | TRBJ1-1 | TRBV20-1 | . | TGCAGTGCTTTACAGGGGAGGGCGACTGAAGCTTTCTTT | CSALQGRATEAFF
TRBD2 | TRBJ2-7 | TRBV20-1 | . | TGCAGTGCTAGTCTCGGGGGGAGCCCATCCTACGAGCAGTACTTC | CSASLGGSPSYEQYF
TRBD2 | TRBJ2-3 | TRBV7-2 | . | TGTGCCAGCAGCTTAGGCCCGGCAAGCGGGGGTAGGGCAGATACGCAGTATTTT | CASSLGPASGGRADTQYF
. | TRBJ2-4 | TRBV9 | few | TGTGCCAGCAGCGTCGACGGGGGGCACAAAAACATTCAGTACTTC | CASSVDGGHKNIQYF
TRBD1 | TRBJ1-3 | TRBV7-2 | . | TGTGCCAGCAGCAGGGACAGCTTGATCCTCTCTGGAAACACCATATATTTT | CASSRDSLILSGNTIYF
. | TRBJ2-7 | TRBV4-1 | few | TGCGCCAGCAGCCTCAGCTTGGGGGGTCGGGACATCTCCTACGAGCAGTACTTC | CASSLSLGGRDISYEQYF
. | TRBJ1-4 | TRBV10-3 | . | TGCGCCACCTCTCTTAGACGGGGTGAAAAACTGTTTTTT | CATSLRRGEKLFF
. | TRBJ2-7 | TRBV5-6 | . | TGTGCCAGCAGCTTGGCCTCCAGCGAGCAGTACTTC | CASSLASSEQYF
. | TRBJ2-7 | TRBV9 | . | TGTGCCAGCAGCCCCGCGGGACGAGCGGGTTCCTACGAGCAGTACTTC | CASSPAGRAGSYEQYF
. | TRBJ2-1 | TRBV6-1 | . | TGTGCCAGCAGTGTACAGGGTTTGGGGGGCTACGAGCAGTTCTTC | CASSVQGLGGYEQFF